This T cell receptor (beta chain) was profiled in a study of tumour-infiltrating T cells in Burkitt lymphoma. Across the study: This cohort included all epidemiological subtypes of Burkitt lymphoma. Survival, overall and progression-free, tracked with productive clonality. Study conclusions and caveats: Several public clonotypes recurred in numerous Burkitt lymphoma patients.

On this clone itself: Its target is unknown.

Trimming cost V 6 bases and J 1 base; bases outside gene matches: 5. CDR1 is SGHRS and CDR2 is YFSETQ in the germline V gene. The CDR3 has 14 amino acids. Sequencing used immunoSEQ multiplex PCR; TCRdb keeps in-frame clones, though not all of them. The repertoire holds tens of thousands of clones, with roughly 30% as singletons. Sequenced sample: tumor tissue. This TCR was recovered from a human donor with Burkitt lymphoma. This chain joins TRBV5-1 and TRBJ2-3; 7 bases are shared with TRBD2. CDR3 sequence: CASKGLPGTDTQYF. CDR3 in DNA: TGCGCCAGCAAGGGACTACCCGGCACAGATACGCAGTATTTT. The full variable domain, completed using reference TRBV5-1 and TRBJ2-3, is KAGVTQTPRYLIKTRGQQVTLSCSPISGHRSVSWYQQTPGQGLQFLFEYFSETQRNKGNFPGRFSGRQFSNSRSEMNVSTLELGDSALYLCASKGLPGTDTQYFGPGTRLTVL.